This T cell receptor beta chain comes out of a study of blood T cell repertoires in COVID-19. In the study overall: Some COVID-19 samples were acute and others convalescent; all came from the United States, Italy and Spain. Sample material is recorded as cDNA or gDNA derived from T cells, B-cell-depleted T cells, or PBMCs.

Original handling: Quantification of nucleated cells was approximated via reference gene primer amplification. Sequencing was performed with immunoSEQ multiplex PCR; in TCRdb, only in-frame clones are kept and a portion is missing. V, J and clone size are those of that table, while D and trimming were read from the DNA. The sample includes 400,000 to 500,000 clones, 86% of them seen just once. V lost 5 bases, J lost 3 bases, and 1 base stayed unmatched. Germline CDR1 is GTSNPN and CDR2 is SVGIG (reference sequence). This CDR3 region has 12 residues. This receptor was taken from a woman aged 25 to 39 with active or convalescent COVID-19. V and J are TRBV30 and TRBJ1-3, with 7 bases identical to TRBD1. Sequenced sample: peripheral blood. CDR3 sequence reads: CAWRDSGNTIYF. Here the CDR3 DNA reads TGTGCCTGGCGGGACAGTGGAAACACCATATATTTT.